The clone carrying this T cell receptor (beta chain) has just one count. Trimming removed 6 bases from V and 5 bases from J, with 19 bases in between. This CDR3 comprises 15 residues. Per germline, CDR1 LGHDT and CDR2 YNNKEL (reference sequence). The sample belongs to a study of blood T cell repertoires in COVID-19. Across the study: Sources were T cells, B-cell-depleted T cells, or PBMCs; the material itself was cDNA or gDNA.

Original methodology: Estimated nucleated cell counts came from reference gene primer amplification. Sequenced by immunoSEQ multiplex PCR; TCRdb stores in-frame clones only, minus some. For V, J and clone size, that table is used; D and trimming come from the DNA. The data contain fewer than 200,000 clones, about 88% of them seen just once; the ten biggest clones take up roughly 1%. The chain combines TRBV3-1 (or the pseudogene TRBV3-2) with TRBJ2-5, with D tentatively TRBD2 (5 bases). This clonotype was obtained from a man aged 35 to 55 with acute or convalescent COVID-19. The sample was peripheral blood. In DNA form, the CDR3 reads TGTGCCAGCAGTCCTCGCGCGGGCCGCATCGAGACCCAGTACTTC. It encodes CASSPRAGRIETQYF.